This is a list of T cell receptor beta chains from one sample in a study of cytomegalovirus exposure and HLA in healthy donors. Profiled with immunoSEQ multiplex PCR; TCRdb holds only in-frame clones, not every one. The sample holds under 200,000 clones; roughly 85% are singletons and the top ten take around a tenth. The sample taken for sequencing was PBMCs. Receptors were obtained from a man between 18 and 29 years old in good health and CMV-seropositive. Both conserved end residues are part of each CDR3. Fields, in order: V gene, clone size, J gene, D gene, CDR3 DNA, CDR3 protein. A D gene is named only where the DNA matches it firmly. Clone size is given for some rows only: seen once, a few or many times, or a class if the clone is expanded.

TRBV30	.	TRBJ2-4	TRBD2	TGTGCCTGGAGTGTCCCGGGACTAGCGGGGGACCCCAAAAACATTCAGTACTTC	CAWSVPGLAGDPKNIQYF
TRBV4-2	.	TRBJ2-1	TRBD2	TGTGCCAGCAGCCAACAAAGCGGGGGGTTTTTGAATGAGCAGTTCTTC	CASSQQSGGFLNEQFF
TRBV11-2	.	TRBJ2-1	TRBD2	TGTGCCAGCAGCTTTACCGGGGGGGCGGGCAATGAGCAGTTCTTC	CASSFTGGAGNEQFF
TRBV18	.	TRBJ2-7	TRBD1	TGTGCCAGCTCAACGGGACAGTCCTACTACGAGCAGTACTTC	CASSTGQSYYEQYF
TRBV2	.	TRBJ1-2	.	TGTGCCAGCAGCGCTCTTGTGGGGGGATATGGCTACACCTTC	CASSALVGGYGYTF
TRBV27	.	TRBJ1-2	.	TGTGCCAGCAGTATAGGACTGGGATCGGGGGGCTACACCTTC	CASSIGLGSGGYTF
TRBV30	few	TRBJ2-3	.	TGTGCCTGGAGTGTTAGGGGATCCCCAGGAGATACGCAGTATTTT	CAWSVRGSPGDTQYF
TRBV5-1	.	TRBJ2-1	TRBD2	TGCGCCAGCAGCTTGGCGGGGGGGGTCTACAATGAGCAGTTCTTC	CASSLAGGVYNEQFF
TRBV9	.	TRBJ1-2	TRBD1	TGTGCCAGCAGCGTAGGGGACAGCCAATATGGCTACACCTTC	CASSVGDSQYGYTF
TRBV4-1	few	TRBJ1-4	TRBD1	TGCGCCAGCAGCCAACCCACAGGGGGCGGGGGTGAAAAACTGTTTTTT	CASSQPTGGGGEKLFF
TRBV27	.	TRBJ2-1	.	TGTGCCAGCAGTTTAGACGTAGGGAGCTCCTACAATGAGCAGTTCTTC	CASSLDVGSSYNEQFF
TRBV11-2	.	TRBJ2-2	TRBD2	TGTGCCAGCAGCTCCAGACTAGCGGGGAGCCCCGGGGAGCTGTTTTTT	CASSSRLAGSPGELFF
TRBV7-9	.	TRBJ1-1	TRBD1	TGTGCCAGGGGACAGCTGAACACTGAAGCTTTCTTT	CARGQLNTEAFF
TRBV5-1	few	TRBJ2-3	TRBD2	TGCGCCAGCAGCTTGCCACTAGCGGGGGGAACAGATACGCAGTATTTT	CASSLPLAGGTDTQYF
TRBV5-6	.	TRBJ2-7	.	TGTGCCAGCAGCTTGGGTTTCTATATTACCTCCGAGCAGTACTTC	CASSLGFYITSEQYF
TRBV10-3	.	TRBJ1-5	TRBD1	TGTGCCATCAGTGCACATTCGGGACAGGATATACAGCCCCAGCATTTT	CAISAHSGQDIQPQHF
TRBV13	.	TRBJ1-2	.	TGTGCCAGCAGCTTAGGCACAGGCGGCGGCTATGGCTACACCTTC	CASSLGTGGGYGYTF
TRBV6-1	few	TRBJ1-5	.	TGTGCCAGCAGACAGTCCCTTAGCAATCAGCCCCAGCATTTT	CASRQSLSNQPQHF
TRBV9	.	TRBJ1-3	.	TGTGCCAGCAGCAGTACGGGATACTCTGGAAACACCATATATTTT	CASSSTGYSGNTIYF
TRBV4-1	.	TRBJ1-2	.	TGCGCCAGCAGCCAAGGTCGCGGTCCTAACTATGGCTACACCTTC	CASSQGRGPNYGYTF
TRBV9	.	TRBJ2-6	TRBD1	TGTGCCAGCAGCGCCCGGGGACAGCCTGGGGCCAACGTCCTGACTTTC	CASSARGQPGANVLTF
TRBV6-5	.	TRBJ1-2	.	TGTGCCAGCAGTTGGGGTTTCGGGAATGGCTACACCTTC	CASSWGFGNGYTF
TRBV11-2	.	TRBJ2-7	TRBD2	TGTGCCAGCAGCTTAGTGGGGGGGGTCCGGGGGTACGAGCAGTACTTC	CASSLVGGVRGYEQYF
TRBV5-5	once	TRBJ1-1	.	TGTGCCAGCTACGGTCTAATGAACACTGAAGCTTTCTTT	CASYGLMNTEAFF
TRBV18	.	TRBJ1-1	TRBD1	TGTGCCAGCTCACCCCGACACCTATTGACAGGGCTAACTGAAGCTTTCTTT	CASSPRHLLTGLTEAFF
TRBV5-4	.	TRBJ2-7	TRBD2	TGTGCCAGCAGCAGACTAGCGGGGATGAGCTCCTACGAGCAGTACTTC	CASSRLAGMSSYEQYF
TRBV5-1	.	TRBJ1-2	TRBD1	TGCGCCAGCAGCCCTTCTTCGGAGGGGGCTAGCGGCTACACCTTC	CASSPSSEGASGYTF
TRBV9	.	TRBJ2-3	.	TGTGCCAGCAGCCCCCGCGCCGGGGGGCAGGGAGATACGCAGTATTTT	CASSPRAGGQGDTQYF
TRBV27	.	TRBJ1-2	TRBD1	TGTGCCAGCAGTTCCGCCCAGACAGGGATCTATGGCTACACCTTC	CASSSAQTGIYGYTF
TRBV14	.	TRBJ2-1	.	TGTGCCAGCAGCCCGGACTCTAGGTCGGGGAATGAGCAGTTCTTC	CASSPDSRSGNEQFF
TRBV19	.	TRBJ1-4	TRBD1	TGTGCCAGTAGTATCATCCGGACAGGGAACGAAAAACTGTTTTTT	CASSIIRTGNEKLFF
TRBV12-5	.	TRBJ2-3	.	TGTGCTTCCTCCGGGACAAACACAGATACGCAGTATTTT	CASSGTNTDTQYF
TRBV7-9	.	TRBJ1-4	.	TGTTCCAGCAGCGCGTCGACAATCCATAATGAAAAACTGTTTTTT	CSSSASTIHNEKLFF
TRBV4-3	.	TRBJ1-3	TRBD1	TGCGCCAGCAGCTCCCATACAGGGGCAGGAAACACCATATATTTT	CASSSHTGAGNTIYF
TRBV6-1	.	TRBJ1-4	.	TGTGCCAGCAGTGGCACTACCCCTAATGAAAAACTGTTTTTT	CASSGTTPNEKLFF
TRBV6-5	.	TRBJ1-1	.	TGTGCCAGCAGTTACTCCGACAGTCTGAACACTGAAGCTTTCTTT	CASSYSDSLNTEAFF
TRBV9	.	TRBJ2-1	.	TGTGCCAGCAGCGTTTGGCCAGAGGGGGACGGGCCCTACAATGAGCAGTTCTTC	CASSVWPEGDGPYNEQFF
TRBV11-2	.	TRBJ2-2	.	TGTGCCAGCAGCTACGCGGGACTGACAGGGTCCGGGGAGCTGTTTTTT	CASSYAGLTGSGELFF
TRBV6-1	.	TRBJ1-6	.	TGTGCCAGCAGTGAGAGGTACGATTCACCCCTCCACTTT	CASSERYDSPLHF
TRBV27	few	TRBJ1-5	.	TGTGCCAGCAGTTCGTCCTGGGCAAGTAGCAATCAGCCCCAGCATTTT	CASSSSWASSNQPQHF
TRBV5-1	once	TRBJ2-7	TRBD1	TGCGCCAGCAGCGGAACCGGGACAGGAGCCTACGAGCAGTACTTC	CASSGTGTGAYEQYF
TRBV5-1	.	TRBJ2-5	TRBD2	TGCGCCAGCGCTAAGGGACTAGCGGGGGGTGCCTCGTATTCCCAAGAGACCCAGTACTTC	CASAKGLAGGASYSQETQYF
TRBV18	.	TRBJ2-7	.	TGTGCCAGCGCCCAGGGCACCTACGAGCAGTACTTC	CASAQGTYEQYF
TRBV11-2	.	TRBJ2-3	.	TGTGCCAGCAGCTTACCCCCCCACAGGGTGGACACAGATACGCAGTATTTT	CASSLPPHRVDTDTQYF
TRBV5-4	few	TRBJ1-1	TRBD1	TGTGCCAGCAGCATTACAGGGGGCGGAACTGAAGCTTTCTTT	CASSITGGGTEAFF
TRBV9	.	TRBJ2-3	TRBD2	TGTGCCAGCAGCGTACTAGCGGGGCATCAGGATACGCAGTATTTT	CASSVLAGHQDTQYF
TRBV5-4	once	TRBJ2-7	.	TGTGCCAGCTTCCTAGCCGGCGAGCAGTACTTC	CASFLAGEQYF
TRBV7-8	.	TRBJ1-4	.	TGTGCCAGCAGCTTAGCCGGGAGGGGGGTTAATGAAAAACTGTTTTTT	CASSLAGRGVNEKLFF
TRBV4-3	.	TRBJ2-3	TRBD2	TGCGCCAGCAGCCCTGCTGGGAGGGCAGATACGCAGTATTTT	CASSPAGRADTQYF
TRBV6-5	.	TRBJ1-2	TRBD1	TGTGCCAGCAGTTATCAGGGACAGGGCCCCGGCTACACCTTC	CASSYQGQGPGYTF
TRBV4-1	.	TRBJ2-3	TRBD2	TGCGCCAGCAGCCAAGAGGGGACTAGCGGGGGGGCAGATACGCAGTATTTT	CASSQEGTSGGADTQYF
TRBV7-3	.	TRBJ2-1	TRBD2	TGTGCCAGCAGCTCGCAACCGGGACTAGTCAATGAGCAGTTCTTC	CASSSQPGLVNEQFF
TRBV11-2	.	TRBJ2-1	.	TGTGCCAGCAGCTTAACACGACACGAGCAGTTCTTC	CASSLTRHEQFF
TRBV2	.	TRBJ1-5	TRBD1	TGTGCCAGCAGCGGACAGGGGGCGAATCAGCCCCAGCATTTT	CASSGQGANQPQHF
TRBV7-9	once	TRBJ1-2	.	TGTGCCAGCAGCTTTGAAGTTGACAGAACGCATGGCTACACCTTC	CASSFEVDRTHGYTF